This T cell receptor beta chain was captured in a study of blood T cell repertoires in COVID-19 (dated by TCRdb to the early 2020s). In terms of the full investigation: The collaborator samples originated in the United States, Italy and Spain and spanned the acute and convalescent phases of COVID-19. The material from the prospective study consisted of cDNA or gDNA derived from T cells, B-cell-depleted T cells, or PBMCs. Subjects who had been exposed to COVID-19, were actively infected with it, or had recovered from it provided the deeply sampled blood TCRbeta repertoires that made up the dataset. A freely available public database, intended as a resource for researchers studying the immune response to SARS-CoV-2, is where the repertoires were released. Samples were obtained from the ongoing ImmuneRACE study (first 160 participants) and from approximately 1,200 subjects provided by 6 global collaborators. A de-identified subject ID, COVID-19 status, age in years and sex were almost always included in the sample metadata. Where HLA class I and class II types were available, the types were taken from metadata supplied by the sample provider, not from assay-based typing.

For CDR1 and CDR2, the germline V gene (reference sequence) lists LNHDA and SQIVND. V is cut back by 11 bases and J by 5 bases, with 8 bases in the junction unmatched. The CDR3 starts with the cysteine, ends with the phenylalanine, and has 12 residues. Only the CDR3 part of the read is kept: 36 bases, read in frame from the first base. TCRbeta CDR3 regions were amplified from genomic DNA using the immunoSEQ Assay, a bias-controlled multiplex PCR. In the authors' own workflow: The number of nucleated cells in each sample was estimated from the amplification of reference gene primers within the assay. To quantify the absolute abundance of each unique TCRbeta CDR3 rearrangement, sequence reads were collapsed and filtered. Productive Simpson clonality was computed per sample as the square root of Simpson's diversity index over productive rearrangements. Entries here come from immuneACCESS through TCRdb and include only in-frame sequences with V and J called. Some clones fail to appear in such tables; in the studies checked, an unresolved V gene covers under half of the shortfall, and the cause of the remainder is unknown. That table furnishes V, J and clone size, whereas the DNA furnished D and trimming. For this sample the table gives about 110,000 clones, of which approximately 90% were detected only once. 6.8% of the sample belongs to the ten largest clones.

For this clone: Its antigen specificity is not known. No base quality information exists; no much larger clone differs at one position.

Paper-wide results and their limitations: Clinical and demographic metadata were provided uncurated, with the amount varying by source and participant.

The collaborating institutions used their own protocols to collect whole blood in K2EDTA tubes. For TCRbeta analysis, collaborators shipped samples as frozen whole blood, isolated PBMCs, or DNA extracted from either of those sample types. Sequencing was carried out using peripheral blood. The chain joins TRBV19 to TRBJ2-5, with 7 bases matching TRBD2. The receptor's source is a man over 45 with active or convalescent COVID-19. The bases are TGTGCCTCTGGGGAGGGACGGGAGACCCAGTACTTC. It translates to CASGEGRETQYF.